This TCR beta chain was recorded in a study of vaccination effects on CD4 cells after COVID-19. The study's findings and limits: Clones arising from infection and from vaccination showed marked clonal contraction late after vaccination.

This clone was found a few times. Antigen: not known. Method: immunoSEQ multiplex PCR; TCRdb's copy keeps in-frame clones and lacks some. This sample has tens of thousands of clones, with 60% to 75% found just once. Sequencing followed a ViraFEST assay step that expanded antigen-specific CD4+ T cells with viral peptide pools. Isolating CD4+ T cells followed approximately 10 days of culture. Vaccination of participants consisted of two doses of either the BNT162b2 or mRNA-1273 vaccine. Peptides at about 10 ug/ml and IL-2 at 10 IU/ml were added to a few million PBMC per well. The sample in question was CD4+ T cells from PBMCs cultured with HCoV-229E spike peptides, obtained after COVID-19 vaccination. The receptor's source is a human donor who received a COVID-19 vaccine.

The DNA for the CDR3 is TGTGCCAGCAGTCCTAACAGGGGGTCCACTGAAGCTTTCTTT. Its translation is CASSPNRGSTEAFF. V and J are TRBV28 and TRBJ1-1, with 8 bases matching TRBD1. V gave up 5 bases and J gave up 4 bases; unmatched junction bases: 6. The CDR3 has 14 amino acids. CDR1 is MDHEN, CDR2 SYDVKM, per germline.